This T cell receptor beta chain was sequenced for a study of PD-1 blockade in classical Hodgkin lymphoma. Study findings and constraints: Prior therapy or disease activity may underlie the repertoire differences, whose causes remain undefined.

Each and every patient relapsed after autologous stem cell transplantation, and patients got differing brentuximab vedotin exposure. TCRdb's copy holds only in-frame clones and misses some; the assay was immunoSEQ multiplex PCR. Here the sample spans tens of thousands of clones, roughly 66% being singletons. On this clone itself: Its antigen is still unknown.

This CDR3 is built from 15 residues. Trimming took off 1 base at V and 4 bases at J, with 13 bases between the two ends. Germline V gene lookup returns CDR1 SEHNR and CDR2 FQNEAQ (reference sequence). The rearrangement links TRBV7-9 to TRBJ1-2; D possibly corresponds to TRBD1 (5 bases). Material: peripheral blood mononuclear cells (PBMCs), obtained before the second cycle of nivolumab. This receptor was identified in a human donor with classical Hodgkin lymphoma. In DNA form, the CDR3 reads TGTGCCAGCAGCTTAGTCCTAAGGGGACGCTATGGCTACACCTTC. Amino acids: CASSLVLRGRYGYTF.